The 8 T cell receptor beta chains below were found in one sample sequenced in a study of T-cell memory formation after mild COVID-19. MiXCR, run by TCRdb on the 5' RACE reads, gives a single entry per CDR3 protein. The repertoire holds around 210,000 distinct CDR3 sequences, with around 9.5% as singletons. The source material was PBMCs or a T cell subset sorted from them (not recorded which). All receptors derive from a man younger than 30 who had mild COVID-19 (a few samples of this study predate the infection). Cell type and time point are not known.

The chain links TRBV10-3 to TRBJ1-6; D perhaps matches TRBD1 (5 bases). CDR1 is ENHRY and CDR2 is SYGVKD in the germline V gene. V lost 0 bases and J 8 bases, leaving 14 bases between the germline ends. This CDR3 has 16 residues. The CDR3 nucleotides read TGTGCCATCAGTGAGTCTTCGGGACCCGGATATTCACCCCTCCACTTT. Its translation is CAISESSGPGYSPLHF.

The chain employs TRBV7-2 and TRBJ1-2, with TRBD1 matching 9 bases. The CDR3 spans 12 residues. Germline V CDR1 and CDR2: SGHTA, FQGNSA. J gave up 4 bases and V 6 bases, and 0 bases lay outside the gene matches. This chain's CDR3 is CASRTGGYGYTF. DNA for the CDR3: TGTGCCAGCAGGACAGGGGGCTATGGCTACACCTTC.

This clonotype was recorded many times. V usage is TRBV5-1 and J usage is TRBJ2-3, with 8 bases aligning to TRBD2. The trim removed 2 bases at V and 5 bases at J, leaving 4 bases unmatched. The CDR3 sequence is 14 residues long. Germline CDR1 and CDR2: SGHRS and YFSETQ. The CDR3 is CASSFGGAQDTQYF. The DNA for the CDR3 is TGCGCCAGCAGCTTCGGGGGGGCCCAAGATACGCAGTATTTT.

This clonotype has at least ten counts. This sequence joins TRBV5-1 and TRBJ1-2; no clear D. The CDR3 has 13 amino acids. Germline V CDR1 and CDR2: SGHRS, YFSETQ. The V end was cut by 7 bases, the J end by 4 bases, with 14 bases between. The CDR3 here is CASFPGYGYGYTF. CDR3 coding DNA: TGCGCCAGCTTCCCGGGTTATGGCTATGGCTACACCTTC.

This clonotype was counted a few times. In DNA, the CDR3 is TGCGCCAGCAGCCGCGACAGGACCCTGAACACTGAAGCTTTCTTT. Amino acid sequence: CASSRDRTLNTEAFF. J is TRBJ1-1 and V is TRBV5-1, with D possibly being TRBD1 (6 bases). The germline CDR1 and CDR2 sequences are SGHRS and YFSETQ. The CDR3 is 15 amino acids. V was pared by 4 bases and J by 0 bases, with 13 bases between.

This clonotype was found many times. The J gene is TRBJ2-5, the V gene TRBV6-5, with D possibly called TRBD1 or TRBD2 (6 bases each). The germline V and J ends were trimmed by 10 bases and 2 bases, with 14 bases remaining between them. The CDR3 spans 13 residues. CDR1 and CDR2 from the germline V gene are MNHEY and SVGAGI. CDR3 region: CATWGAGQETQYF. CDR3 nucleotides: TGTGCCACCTGGGGGGCCGGTCAAGAGACCCAGTACTTC.

This clonotype has just a few counts. The J gene is TRBJ2-2, the V gene TRBV27; D not certain. CDR3 length: 16 amino acids. V was cut by 8 bases and J by 7 bases, with 23 bases left in between. The germline V gene encodes CDR1 MNHEY and CDR2 SMNVEV (reference sequence). The CDR3 sequence: CASGEGSILNIGELFF. The CDR3 bases are TGTGCCAGCGGGGAAGGGTCGATATTAAATATCGGGGAGCTGTTTTTT.

This clonotype was observed many times. This sequence joins TRBV7-9 and TRBJ2-3; the D gene is possibly TRBD2 (6 bases). V lost 5 bases to trimming and J lost 5 bases, with 17 bases between them. Looked up from germline, CDR1 is SEHNR and CDR2 is FQNEAQ (reference sequence). This CDR3 has 15 residues. DNA for the CDR3: TGTGCCAGCAGCGGTGGCGGGGTGTCAGGAGATACGCAGTATTTT. Translation gives CASSGGGVSGDTQYF.